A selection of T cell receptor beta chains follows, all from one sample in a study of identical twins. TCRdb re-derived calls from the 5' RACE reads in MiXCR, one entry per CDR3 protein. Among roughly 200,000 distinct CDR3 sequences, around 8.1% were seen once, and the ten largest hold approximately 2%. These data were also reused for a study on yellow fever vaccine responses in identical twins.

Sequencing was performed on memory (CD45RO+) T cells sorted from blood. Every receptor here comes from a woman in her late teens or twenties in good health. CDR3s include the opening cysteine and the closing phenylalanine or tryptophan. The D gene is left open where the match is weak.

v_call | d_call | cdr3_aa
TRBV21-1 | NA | CASSKGQGSDTQYF
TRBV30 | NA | CAWGAGANVLTF
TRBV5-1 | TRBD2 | CASSLMSGGADNEQFF
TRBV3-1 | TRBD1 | CASRPQDRGLAEQYF
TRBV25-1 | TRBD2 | CASSLSPLLAGGSNEQFF
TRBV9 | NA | CASSVRSGRAGSYNEQFF
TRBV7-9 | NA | CASSLLEVPYGYTF
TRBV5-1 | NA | CASSPNRYEQYF
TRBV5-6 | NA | CASSLRTTSYNEQFF
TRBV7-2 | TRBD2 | CASSSIAGGYEQYF
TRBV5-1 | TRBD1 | CASSYGAGGADTQYF
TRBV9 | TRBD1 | CASSVGTGFQDTQYF
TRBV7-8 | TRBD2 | CASSLGLAADNEQFF
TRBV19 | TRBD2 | CASSMGLAGGWNTDTQYF
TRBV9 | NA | CASSVVEGRTEAFF
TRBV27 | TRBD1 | CASSWDRRKYEQFF
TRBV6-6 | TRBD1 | CASKPGGGYEQYF
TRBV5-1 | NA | CASSPGDGAYEQYF
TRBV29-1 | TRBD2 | CSVAAGGHEQFF
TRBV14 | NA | CASSHPGSDTQYF
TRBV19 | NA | CASGRGVDSGNTIYF
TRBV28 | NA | CASSSVGQNNQPQHF
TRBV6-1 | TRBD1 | CASKRTGPETQYF
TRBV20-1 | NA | CSAPDLSLWTQYF
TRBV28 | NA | CASKRREVVFYGYTF
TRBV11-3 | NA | CASSFSTPSNTGELFF
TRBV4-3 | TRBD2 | CASSRTSGGAYNEQFF
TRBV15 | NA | CATSRAGMANEQFF
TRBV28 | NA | CASSLQTPNTEAFF
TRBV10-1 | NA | CASRQDLSGNTIYF
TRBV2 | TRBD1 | CASSGTGVSETQYF
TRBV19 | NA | CASRQAGEIEAFF
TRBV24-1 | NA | CATSVTPPGTPKADTQYF
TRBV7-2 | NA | CASSLSARVYEQYF
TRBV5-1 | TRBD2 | CASSPGTSQDNEQFF
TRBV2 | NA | CASRLEFVNTEAFF
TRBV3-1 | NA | CASSQVDLGTVSGGGDEQYF
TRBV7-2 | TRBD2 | CASSLGGRLYNEQFF
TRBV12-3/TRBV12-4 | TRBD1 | CASSQQGDQPQHF
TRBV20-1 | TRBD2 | CSARDPSGGVYEQYF
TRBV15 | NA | CATSGGLQETQYF
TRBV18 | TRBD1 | CASSPTGTGDNEQFF
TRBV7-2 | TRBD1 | CASTPWDRVDEQYF
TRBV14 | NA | CASSPGRNTIYF
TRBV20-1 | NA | CSARAARTDTQYF
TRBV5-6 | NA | CASSLEGGGDYGYTF
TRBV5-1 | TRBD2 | CASKSGGATDTQYF
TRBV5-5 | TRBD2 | CASSLRVTSGNTGELFF
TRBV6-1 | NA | CASSQGTSNEQYF
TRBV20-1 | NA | CSATRNNEQFF
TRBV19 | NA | CASSRSNEKLFF
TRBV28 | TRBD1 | CASSLGGTGRETQYF
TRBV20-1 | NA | CSARPVFEAFF
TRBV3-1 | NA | CASSQGPEAQHF
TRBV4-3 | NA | CASSQGGRSGANVLTF
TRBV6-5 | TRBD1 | CASSLGQGNTIYF
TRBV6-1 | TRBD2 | CASSERTSGGVKTQYF
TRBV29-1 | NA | CSVARVPGDEQYF
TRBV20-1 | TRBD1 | CSASTRGRYEQYF
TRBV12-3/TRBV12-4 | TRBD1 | CASSTRDRRLGEAFF